This T cell receptor (beta chain) stems from a study of shared clonotypes between healthy human individuals (TCRdb year 2020). For the study in its entirety: A couple of women and three men aged 18 to 49 years were included in the cohort. For each donor, CD4 naive and CD4 memory were each given three plates, CD8 naive was given two plates, and CD8 memory was given one plate. To estimate repertoire size and how much clonotype sharing occurs between individuals, the study deeply sequenced the blood TCR repertoires of roughly 5 healthy adults. Different laboratories and diverse techniques were used to prepare libraries and sequence TCR repertoires, to increase sequencing depth and limit assay-specific biases. Between about 0.9 and 8.9 billion PBMCs per donor were obtained by leukapheresis.

This clone was counted between two and nine times. The target of this receptor is not known. The input lacks base qualities; no much larger clone sits a single base away. Using the deep immunoSEQ assay, multiplex PCR amplified TCR CDR3 regions from genomic DNA. Extracted genomic DNA from each cell subset was distributed evenly across all wells of several immunoSEQ 96-well plates, and each plate was treated as a replicate. For sorted subsets, each replicate PCR was loaded with 200 ng genomic DNA, equivalent to about 33,000 T cell genomes. Purified libraries were measured with a Qubit 3.0 fluorometer, size-checked on a Bioanalyzer 2100, and measured again with the KAPA Library Quantification kit. Every immunoSEQ 96-well plate was sequenced on a dedicated single-read 150-cycle Illumina NextSeq 550 flow cell. Regarding the original processing steps: The immunoSEQ output contained only junctional sequences without quality scores, so filtering could not match that applied to full-length reads. Sequences were annotated with PyIR, a Python wrapper for IgBLAST v1.9, using IMGT germline references to assign V/J genes and CDR3. Reads with weak V/J assignments (E-value above 1e-6), missing CDR3, stop codons, out-of-frame junctions, or ambiguous translated residues were removed. V3J clonotypes were defined as sequences sharing an identical inferred V gene, J gene, and CDR3 amino acid sequence. Percentage overlap between repertoires was computed as shared unique clonotypes divided by the size of the smaller repertoire. RTK rarefaction, the Chao1 estimator, and Recon v2.1 estimates of unobserved clonotypes were used to assess repertoire richness. Generation probabilities were computed with OLGA for all TCRbeta clonotypes obtained by the gDNA method from four donors. In TCRdb, the immuneACCESS table is reduced to in-frame sequences with V and J assigned. These tables do not hold every clone; where another copy was compared, an unresolved V gene accounts for under half, and the others remain unexplained. Clonal size and the V and J genes are those of that table, whereas D and trimming came from the DNA. The sample contains about 2,200,000 clones, approximately 94% of them found a single time. The ten largest clonotypes hold approximately 1.7% of the sample.

Between the V and J ends, shortened by 2 bases and 4 bases respectively, the junction contains 15 bases. Measured from the cysteine to the phenylalanine, the CDR3 is 16 residues long. Here the CDR3 DNA is all that survives: 48 bases in frame from base 1. CDR1 and CDR2 (SGHAT, FQNNGV) derive from the germline V gene. Study-wide conclusions, independent of this receptor: Naive subsets generally had larger estimated clonotype richness than memory subsets. Based on pairwise subsampling, the degree of clonotype sharing among donors was expected to be affected by sequencing depth. Sampling was restricted to blood, and TCR repertoires in tissues likely differ from the TCR repertoires found in blood. Compared with non-shared clonotypes, clonotypes shared by all four sorted-subset donors had higher generation probabilities. Incomplete sequencing was indicated by rarefaction of sorted-subset datasets, despite the large sequencing depth. Across a few donors, 4.5% to 6.5% of naive CD4, approximately 3.6% of naive CD8, about 2% of memory CD4, and about 0.44% of memory CD8 clonotypes were shared. The small number of donors limited the genetic and exposure-history diversity represented.

CD8 naive samples were obtained by positive selection for CCR7 among CD45RO-negative cells, yielding a CD45RA+CCR7+ population from which TemRA cells were excluded. The donors were healthy, HIV-negative adults with no recently reported acute infections or vaccinations. All donors were Caucasian adults living in Nashville, Tennessee, USA. Blood was collected by leukapheresis, and PBMCs were isolated by Ficoll-Histopaque density gradient centrifugation and then cryopreserved in liquid nitrogen vapor phase. Analytical flow cytometry was used to check the purity and quantity of each magnetically sorted T cell population. From each sorted fraction, genomic DNA was isolated and quantified by UV absorbance on a Nanodrop 2000c.

Sequencing was done on a sample of naive CD8+ T cells from PBMCs. Interpreted using the paper, the cell subset or site label stands for: CD45RA+CCR7+. The V and J segments used are TRBV11-2 and TRBJ2-1, and the D gene may be TRBD2, 6 bases matching. This receptor was taken from a man aged 18 to 35 in good health. Some clones in this sample may be carry-over from other donors' samples. The CDR3 protein sequence reads: CASSLSLRESYNEQFF. Here is the DNA: TGTGCCAGCAGCTTAAGTTTACGGGAGTCGTACAATGAGCAGTTCTTC.